This paragraph covers one T cell receptor (beta chain) sequence. Antigen unknown. The sample comes from a study of T cell responses to AZD1222 COVID-19 vaccine. Findings and caveats of the study: Possibly, clonal diversity was underestimated; donors were largely white British and included more females.

The CDR3 has 14 residues. CDR1 and CDR2 from the germline V gene are MNHEY and SVGAGI. V gave up 2 bases and J gave up 2 bases, with 10 bases separating them. Generated by immunoSEQ multiplex PCR, the TCRdb table keeps only in-frame clones and is missing some. There are about 140,000 clones in the sample; 85% to 95% occur only once, and more than 10% lies in the top ten. The sequences come from peripheral blood, collected after recovery from COVID-19. This clonotype was sampled from an adult who had recovered from COVID-19. The V gene is TRBV6-5, the J gene TRBJ2-7; TRBD2 might be the D (5 bases). The CDR3: CASSYGRTTYEQYF. CDR3 coding DNA: TGTGCCAGCAGTTACGGGAGAACCACCTACGAGCAGTACTTC.